One and the same sample provided the 3 T cell receptor beta chains below, sequenced in a study of T cell clonality in common variable immunodeficiency. Produced via immunoSEQ multiplex PCR; TCRdb's table is partial and in-frame only. The sample was found to contain tens of thousands of clones, and every one recurs. The sequenced sample was peripheral blood mononuclear cells. All receptors come from a person aged 18 to 75 in good health.

The table lists this clone with many counts. The CDR3 loop is CASSPPGQGGREQYF. The sequenced CDR3 bases are TGTGCCAGCTCACCACCGGGACAGGGGGGGCGCGAG. The chain uses TRBV18 and TRBJ2-7, with 11 positions matching TRBD1. Sequencing ends 3 residues short of the CDR3 end; the germline J gene provides the rest. The CDR3 runs 15 residues. The trim removed 0 bases at V and 6 bases at J, leaving 4 bases unmatched. Germline assignment: CDR1 KGHSH and CDR2 LQKENI.

This clone was seen many times. Coverage ceases 3 residues before the CDR3 finishes, and the germline J gene fills in the end. The chain joins TRBV4-2 to TRBJ2-7, with a possible D match to TRBD1 (6 bases). Germline V gives CDR1 LGHNA, CDR2 YNFKEQ. CDR3 length: 17 residues. V was trimmed by 4 bases and J by 4 bases, leaving 23 bases between them. The covered CDR3 bases are TGTGCCAGCAGCCCCAAAGGCGGCCAGGGGTCGATTTACGAG. It encodes CASSPKGGQGSIYE. The whole CDR3 protein is CASSPKGGQGSIYEQYF.

In this sample, this clone turned up many times. CDR3 loop: CSARDDRGQETQYF. The DNA read from the CDR3 is TGCAGTGCTAGAGATGACAGGGGGCAGGAGACC. V and J are TRBV20-1 and TRBJ2-5; the match to TRBD1 covers 10 bases. The CDR3 goes on 3 residues after the read ends, and that part is filled in from the germline J gene. Germline V CDR1 and CDR2: DFQATT, SNEGSKA (reference sequence). Losses at the gene ends were 0 bases for V and 5 bases for J; bases not matched to a gene: 3. The CDR3 has 14 residues.